This T cell receptor beta chain was found in a study of T cells in severe cutaneous drug reactions. Overall study context: Recruitment ran 2011 to 2018 in Taiwan, Thailand and a European registry. Broader study findings: TRBV12-4 use rose strongly in carbamazepine-induced Stevens-Johnson syndrome or toxic epidermal necrolysis, averaging approximately 33% in blister cells and about 4.6% in PBMC.

This clonotype registers medium-sized (0.01 to 0.1%) by frequency. What it binds is unknown. Sequenced patients had Stevens-Johnson syndrome or toxic epidermal necrolysis caused by carbamazepine. The iRepertoire multiplex PCR system with TCR subtype-specific primers built both bulk and single-cell libraries. Multiplex PCR targeting V, D and J genes made bulk TCR beta libraries. Using the multiplex PCR reads, TCRdb records one entry per CDR3 protein without DNA. The sample table includes about 10,000 distinct CDR3 sequences. This CDR3 is 13 amino acids long. The germline gives CDR1 DFQATT, CDR2 SNEGSKA (reference sequence).

The chain joins TRBV20-1 to TRBJ1-5. Sequences were obtained from cells from a skin blister. The sequence derives from a human donor with Stevens-Johnson syndrome, a severe cutaneous drug reaction. CDR3: CSAELGSNQPQHF.